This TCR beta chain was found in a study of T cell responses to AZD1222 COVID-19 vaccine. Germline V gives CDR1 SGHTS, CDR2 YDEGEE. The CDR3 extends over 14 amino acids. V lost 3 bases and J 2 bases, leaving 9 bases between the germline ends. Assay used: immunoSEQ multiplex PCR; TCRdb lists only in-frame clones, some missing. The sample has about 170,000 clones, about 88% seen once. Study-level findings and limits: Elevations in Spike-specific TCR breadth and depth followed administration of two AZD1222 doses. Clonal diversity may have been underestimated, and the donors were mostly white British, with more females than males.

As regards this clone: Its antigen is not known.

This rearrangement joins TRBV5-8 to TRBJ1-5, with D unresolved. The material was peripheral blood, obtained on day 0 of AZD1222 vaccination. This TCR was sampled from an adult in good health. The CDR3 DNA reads TGTGCCAGCAGCTGGGGAGGCCGCAATCAGCCCCAGCATTTT. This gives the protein CASSWGGRNQPQHF.